This entry features one T cell receptor beta chain sequence. Its antigen is undetermined. This record belongs to a study of early T cells in non-severe SARS-CoV-2 infection. In the study overall: Chains from this unsorted whole-blood bulk RNA could not be paired. General study findings and limits: VDJdb-based matching was biased toward anti-spike CD8 responses and missed private and CD4 specificities.

CDR1 and CDR2 (germline): GTSNPN, SVGIG (reference sequence). V was cut by 2 bases and J by 0 bases, with 13 bases left in between. The CDR3 is made up of 15 amino acids. TCRdb reprocessed the 5' RACE reads with MiXCR, giving one entry per CDR3 protein. The sample shows 70,000 to 85,000 distinct CDR3 sequences, about 12% of them seen only once. This clonotype was sampled from an adult who was a healthcare worker with PCR-confirmed SARS-CoV-2 infection or an uninfected control (not recorded which). Sequencing was carried out using whole blood. The chain couples TRBV30 to TRBJ1-1, with D perhaps matching TRBD1 (5 bases). The CDR3 nucleotides read TGTGCCTGGAGTTCCTGGGGGGGTATGAACACTGAAGCTTTCTTT. Translating it yields CAWSSWGGMNTEAFF.